Given below is one T cell receptor beta chain in context. The sample is drawn from a study of blood T cell repertoires in COVID-19. In the original workflow: Amplifying reference gene primers gave estimates of nucleated cell counts. Using immunoSEQ multiplex PCR, the repertoire was profiled, and TCRdb retains in-frame clones only, with some absent. For V, J and clone size, that table is used; D and trimming come from the DNA. Among under 300,000 clones listed, around 89% were seen once. V dropped 7 bases and J dropped 5; count of bases not matched to a gene: 5. The V gene's germline CDR1 is GTSNPN and CDR2 SVGIG (reference sequence). This CDR3 contains 14 residues.

This TCR derives from a woman aged 40 to 50 who had recovered from COVID-19. This sequence joins TRBV30 and TRBJ2-2; 12 bases map to TRBD2. Sequenced: peripheral blood. The CDR3 DNA is TGTGCCTCCGGACTAGCGGGACTTACCGGGGAGCTGTTTTTT. It yields the protein CASGLAGLTGELFF.